This passage covers 14 T cell receptor beta chains from one sample sequenced in a study of blood T cell repertoires in COVID-19. Produced via immunoSEQ multiplex PCR; TCRdb's table is partial and in-frame only. There are about 45,000 clones in the sample; 75% to 85% occur only once, and roughly 8% lies in the top ten. The sample comprised peripheral blood. The receptor set was obtained from an elderly man in a cohort sampled during active COVID-19.

This clone was recorded once. The chain recombines TRBV3-1 (or the pseudogene TRBV3-2) with TRBJ2-1; a possible D gene is TRBD2 (6 bases). This CDR3 has 13 residues. Germline CDR1 reads LGHDT; CDR2 reads YNNKEL (reference sequence). Trimming took 3 bases from V and 9 from J, leaving 12 bases between them. This CDR3 reads CASSHGGAGEQFF. CDR3 in DNA: TGTGCCAGCAGCCACGGGGGAGCTGGTGAGCAGTTCTTC.

The chain couples TRBV20-1 to TRBJ1-2, with D unresolved. Trimming cost V 3 bases and J 0 bases, with 11 bases left between them. Germline CDR1 reads DFQATT; CDR2 reads SNEGSKA (reference sequence). The CDR3 length is 14 residues. CDR3: CSASENSANYGYTF. The CDR3 DNA reads TGCAGTGCTAGTGAAAACAGTGCTAACTATGGCTACACCTTC.

This rearrangement joins TRBV24-1 to TRBJ2-3; TRBD1 agrees at 8 bases. With V trimmed by 4 bases and J by 0 bases, 2 bases remained unmatched. The CDR3 spans 15 residues. Germline assignment: CDR1 KGHDR and CDR2 SFDVKD. CDR3 amino acids: CATSDRTGSTDTQYF. CDR3 coding DNA: TGTGCCACCAGTGACAGGACAGGGAGCACAGATACGCAGTATTTT.

The chain employs TRBV24-1 and TRBJ2-2; TRBD1 agrees at 8 bases. The CDR3 is 13 residues long. After removal of 9 bases from V and 5 bases from J, the junction contained 4 bases not matched to a gene. The V gene's germline CDR1 is KGHDR and CDR2 SFDVKD. In nucleotides, the CDR3 is TGTGCCACCGGACAGGGTAGTACCGGGGAGCTGTTTTTT. Its translation: CATGQGSTGELFF.

The rearrangement uses TRBV5-6 and TRBJ1-6; no clear D. The CDR3 has 13 amino acids. Trimming cost V 0 bases and J 5 bases, with 3 bases left between them. Germline V gene data show CDR1 as SGHDT and CDR2 as YYEEEE. CDR3: CASSLGDNSPLHF. The CDR3 DNA follows: TGTGCCAGCAGCTTGGGCGATAATTCACCCCTCCACTTT. The full variable domain, in which reference TRBV5-6 and TRBJ1-6 provide the parts outside the CDR3, is DAGVTQSPTHLIKTRGQQVTLRCSPKSGHDTVSWYQQALGQGPQFIFQYYEEEERQRGNFPDRFSGHQFPNYSSELNVNALLLGDSALYLCASSLGDNSPLHFGNGTRLTVT.

This clone was seen a handful of times. V and J are TRBV30 and TRBJ2-2; 8 positions match TRBD1. The CDR3 has 15 residues. J gave up 4 bases and V 2 bases, and 6 bases lay outside the gene matches. Per the germline V gene, CDR1 is GTSNPN and CDR2 is SVGIG (reference sequence). CDR3 nucleotide sequence: TGTGCCTGGAGTAGGACAGGGTCAGGCACCGGGGAGCTGTTTTTT. Its translation is CAWSRTGSGTGELFF.

V is TRBV6-5 and J is TRBJ1-6; no reliable D call. The CDR3 runs 12 residues. The ends were cut back, 7 bases at V and 9 bases at J, with 10 bases in the middle. Germline V gives CDR1 MNHEY, CDR2 SVGAGI. The CDR3 DNA reads TGTGCCAGCATGCGGGGAGGTTCACCCCTCCACTTT. Protein sequence: CASMRGGSPLHF.

This chain links TRBV30 with TRBJ1-3; tentative D call: TRBD1 (6 bases). The germline V and J ends were trimmed by 1 base and 2 bases, with 9 bases remaining between them. CDR3 length: 14 amino acids. CDR1 and CDR2 from the germline V gene are GTSNPN and SVGIG (reference sequence). The DNA of the CDR3 is TGTGCCTGGAGTGAGCGGGGGCCTGGAAACACCATATATTTT. Its translation: CAWSERGPGNTIYF.

The chain links TRBV24-1 to TRBJ2-5; 10 bases are a match to TRBD1. Unmatched junction bases numbered 8, after V lost 3 bases and J lost 2 bases. Germline V CDR1 and CDR2: KGHDR, SFDVKD. CDR3 length: 17 amino acids. CDR3 nucleotides: TGTGCCACCAGTGATGCCTCCGGGACAGGGGTACAAGAGACCCAGTACTTC. It is translated as CATSDASGTGVQETQYF.

The chain employs TRBV29-1 and TRBJ1-5, with TRBD1 matching 9 bases. Trimming at V came to 4 bases and at J to 8 bases, leaving 6 bases not matched to a gene. Germline values: CDR1 SQVTM, CDR2 ANQGSEA. The CDR3 loop spans 13 amino acids. The CDR3 loop reads CSVGGDRGEPQHF. The CDR3, as DNA: TGCAGCGTTGGGGGTGACAGGGGGGAGCCCCAGCATTTT.

V gene TRBV7-3 combines with J gene TRBJ2-2; a possible D gene is TRBD1 (5 bases). The CDR3 length is 15 residues. Trimming cost V 5 bases and J 5 bases, with 15 bases left between them. CDR1 is SGHTA and CDR2 is FQGTGA in the germline V gene. CDR3 DNA: TGTGCCAGCAGCCTTCGGACAAAGGGGACCGGGGAGCTGTTTTTT. It translates to CASSLRTKGTGELFF.

The rearrangement joins TRBV6-1 to TRBJ2-7; 8 bases are shared with TRBD1. V lost 5 bases, J lost 2 bases, and 8 bases stayed unmatched. Germline V gives CDR1 MNHNS, CDR2 SASEGT. CDR3 size: 15 residues. CDR3 region: CASSSPGGSTYEQYF. For the CDR3, the DNA is TGTGCCAGCAGTTCCCCAGGGGGCTCAACCTACGAGCAGTACTTC.

CDR3: CASSQIQGNNEQFF. The DNA for the CDR3 is TGCGCCAGCAGTCAAATTCAGGGTAACAATGAGCAGTTCTTC. The V gene is TRBV10-2, the J gene TRBJ2-1; D perhaps matches TRBD1 (5 bases). The CDR3 totals 14 residues. Germline CDR1 and CDR2: WSHSY and SAAADI. V lost 5 bases and J 5 bases, leaving 13 bases between the germline ends.

The rearrangement uses TRBV13 and TRBJ2-5; 8 bases are shared with TRBD1. CDR3 length: 15 residues. V gave up 2 bases and J gave up 4 bases; unmatched junction bases: 6. Germline V gene sequence: CDR1 PRHDT, CDR2 FYEKMQ (reference sequence). CDR3 coding DNA: TGTGCCAGCAGCTTATTCCAGGGGGCTGGAGAGACCCAGTACTTC. Translated, it gives CASSLFQGAGETQYF.